A selection of T cell receptor beta chains follows, all from one sample in a study of blood T cells in healthy people across ages. TCRdb re-derived calls from the 5' RACE reads in MiXCR, one entry per CDR3 protein. The sample has nearly 800,000 distinct CDR3 sequences; around three fifths are singletons. The sample comprised blood. The receptors here all came from a man in his forties in good health. Each CDR3 is given with its conserved first and last residue. Each record gives: V gene, J gene, D gene, clone size, CDR3 DNA, CDR3 protein. The D gene is left open where the match is weak. Size tells how often a clone was seen (once, few, many) or the class of an expanded clone, and some rows leave it out.

V: TRBV5-6; J: TRBJ2-1; D: TRBD2; size: NA; DNA: TGTGCCAGCAGCTTGGTGCGCGGGAGTTTGGATGAGCAGTTCTTC; CDR3: CASSLVRGSLDEQFF
V: TRBV6-5; J: TRBJ2-2; D: TRBD2; size: once; DNA: TGTGCCAGCACTGTCAGCGGGAGCAACACCGGGGAGCTGTTTTTT; CDR3: CASTVSGSNTGELFF
V: TRBV5-1; J: TRBJ1-2; D: NA; size: few; DNA: TGCGCCAGCAGCTTGGCGGTCATGTATGGCTACACCTTC; CDR3: CASSLAVMYGYTF
V: TRBV12-3/TRBV12-4; J: TRBJ2-7; D: NA; size: NA; DNA: TGTGCCAGCTCCGAGGTGGGGCTCTCCTACGAGCAGTACTTC; CDR3: CASSEVGLSYEQYF
V: TRBV20-1; J: TRBJ2-7; D: TRBD1; size: NA; DNA: TGCAGTGCTAGACAATTCCAAGAGGGACAGGGGACCTCCTACGAGCAGTACTTC; CDR3: CSARQFQEGQGTSYEQYF
V: TRBV15; J: TRBJ1-2; D: NA; size: NA; DNA: TGTGCCACCAGCAGAGATCGGCAGGGAGGCTGCACCTTC; CDR3: CATSRDRQGGCTF
V: TRBV7-9; J: TRBJ1-6; D: NA; size: NA; DNA: TGTGCCAGCAGGGAAGGGCAGGGCCTGTGGTCACCCCTCCACTTT; CDR3: CASREGQGLWSPLHF
V: TRBV7-3; J: TRBJ1-1; D: NA; size: NA; DNA: TGTGCCAGCAGCCCAGGCAGGGGGAACACTGAAGCTTTCTTT; CDR3: CASSPGRGNTEAFF
V: TRBV7-3; J: TRBJ2-1; D: NA; size: NA; DNA: TGTGCCAGCAGCGTGACGAGCGAAGTCTCCTACAATGAGCAGTTCTTC; CDR3: CASSVTSEVSYNEQFF
V: TRBV7-2; J: TRBJ1-5; D: NA; size: NA; DNA: TGTGCCAGCAGCCCCCGGGACGGCAATCAGCCCCAGCATTTT; CDR3: CASSPRDGNQPQHF
V: TRBV7-6; J: TRBJ2-1; D: NA; size: many; DNA: TGTGCCAGCAGCTCCTTCACCCATAGTAGTCCTGGATACAATGAGCAGTTCTTC; CDR3: CASSSFTHSSPGYNEQFF
V: TRBV5-1; J: TRBJ2-3; D: TRBD1; size: NA; DNA: TGCGCCAGCAGACCAGGGGGTGGATTAGGCACAGATACGCGGTATTTT; CDR3: CASRPGGGLGTDTRYF
V: TRBV6-6; J: TRBJ2-1; D: NA; size: NA; DNA: TGTGCCAGCATGGCGGAAAGCTCCTACAATGAGCAGTTCTTC; CDR3: CASMAESSYNEQFF
V: TRBV20-1; J: TRBJ2-7; D: TRBD2; size: NA; DNA: TGCAGTGCTAGAGATCATTTAGCGGGGAAGACCTACGAGCAGTACTTC; CDR3: CSARDHLAGKTYEQYF
V: TRBV7-2; J: TRBJ2-3; D: TRBD1; size: NA; DNA: TGTGCCAGCAGCTTTTTGGGACAGCAAAGCACAGATACGCAGTATTTT; CDR3: CASSFLGQQSTDTQYF
V: TRBV29-1; J: TRBJ2-3; D: NA; size: NA; DNA: TGCAGAGCATCCACGACGCGTCATACGCAGTATTTT; CDR3: CRASTTRHTQYF
V: TRBV20-1; J: TRBJ1-2; D: NA; size: NA; DNA: TGCAGTGCTAGAGTGGGTGGCTACACCTTC; CDR3: CSARVGGYTF
V: TRBV29-1; J: TRBJ2-7; D: NA; size: NA; DNA: TGCAGCGCAATGAATCGGAGGCGGGTTTACAATGAGCAGTACTTC; CDR3: CSAMNRRRVYNEQYF
V: TRBV3-1; J: TRBJ2-7; D: TRBD1; size: NA; DNA: TGTGCCAGCAGCCTTTCGTACAGGGGCGAGCAGTACTTC; CDR3: CASSLSYRGEQYF
V: TRBV20-1; J: TRBJ2-5; D: TRBD1; size: few; DNA: TGCAGTGCGGACACTTGGGACAGCCAAGAGACCCAGTACTTC; CDR3: CSADTWDSQETQYF
V: TRBV27; J: TRBJ2-5; D: NA; size: once; DNA: TGTGCCAGCAGTCTAGCTGGGCGGTCAGACCAAGAGACCCAGTACTTC; CDR3: CASSLAGRSDQETQYF
V: TRBV3-1; J: TRBJ2-7; D: NA; size: NA; DNA: TGTGCCAGCAGCCCGCGGGACTACGAGCAGTACTTC; CDR3: CASSPRDYEQYF
V: TRBV9; J: TRBJ2-1; D: NA; size: NA; DNA: TGTGCCAGCAGCGTAGAAAGCTGGCCAACCGCATCGCAGTTCTTC; CDR3: CASSVESWPTASQFF
V: TRBV28; J: TRBJ1-1; D: TRBD1; size: NA; DNA: TGTGCCAGCAGTAGACAGGGTCTTGAAGCTTTCTTT; CDR3: CASSRQGLEAFF
V: TRBV4-3; J: TRBJ2-7; D: NA; size: NA; DNA: TGCGCCAGCAGTCAGGATCCCAACTACGAGCAGTACTTC; CDR3: CASSQDPNYEQYF
V: TRBV29-1; J: TRBJ2-2; D: NA; size: NA; DNA: TGCAGCGTTGAGGGGACCAAGGTCACCGGGGAGCTGTTTTTT; CDR3: CSVEGTKVTGELFF
V: TRBV29-1; J: TRBJ1-2; D: NA; size: once; DNA: TGCAGCGTTTCAGGGGCGCTGGGTAATGGCTACACCTTC; CDR3: CSVSGALGNGYTF
V: TRBV12-3/TRBV12-4; J: TRBJ2-3; D: NA; size: NA; DNA: TGTGCCAGCAGTAACCGTCCCCAGGATACGCAGTATTTT; CDR3: CASSNRPQDTQYF
V: TRBV20-1; J: TRBJ1-5; D: TRBD1; size: few; DNA: TGCAGTGCCCAACAGGGGGCTGGCAATCAGCCCCAGCATTTT; CDR3: CSAQQGAGNQPQHF
V: TRBV4-1; J: TRBJ2-7; D: NA; size: few; DNA: TGCGCCAGCAGCCAAGTTGGCGGGTCCCTCACCTACGAGCAGTACTTC; CDR3: CASSQVGGSLTYEQYF
V: TRBV4-3; J: TRBJ1-2; D: NA; size: NA; DNA: TGCGCCAGCAGCCAAGAGGACAGCCACCCCTATGGCTACACCTTC; CDR3: CASSQEDSHPYGYTF
V: TRBV7-3; J: TRBJ2-7; D: NA; size: few; DNA: TGTGCCAGCAGCCCCAGCCTTTTTGGAGAGCAGTACTTC; CDR3: CASSPSLFGEQYF